These 20 T cell receptor beta chains originate from one sample sequenced in a study of cytomegalovirus exposure and HLA in healthy donors (dated by TCRdb to 2015 to 2018). The library was obtained by the immunoSEQ multiplex PCR assay. For the multiplex PCR, a mixture combining 60 forward primers for TCR Vbeta segments and 13 reverse primers for TCR Jbeta segments was used. In its TCRdb copy, this immuneACCESS table keeps in-frame sequences only and misses some clones. Where compared with another copy, unresolved V genes explain less than half of these, and the others have no known cause. The sample data list more than 150,000 clones, and about 80% of these were observed just once. About 2.2% of the sample lies in the top ten. The sample comprised PBMCs. The receptors shown here come from a young woman in good health and CMV-seronegative.

V and J are TRBV29-1 and TRBJ2-7, with 7 bases aligning to TRBD1. The CDR3 has 13 residues. V shed 6 bases, J shed 0 bases, and the junction held 5 bases outside the gene matches. Germline CDR1 reads SQVTM; CDR2 reads ANQGSEA. DNA for the CDR3: TGCAGCGTGAACTCAGGGGGCTCCTACGAGCAGTACTTC. Encoded protein: CSVNSGGSYEQYF.

The chain uses TRBV28 and TRBJ2-1, with 8 bases that match TRBD2. Germline V lookup: CDR1 MDHEN, CDR2 SYDVKM. The CDR3 contains 16 residues. V shed 6 bases and J 7 bases; nucleotides not matched to a gene: 14. Written as DNA, the CDR3 is TGTGCCAGCAGCCCGTGGTGGGCGGGGGGTTGGAATGAGCAGTTCTTC. It encodes CASSPWWAGGWNEQFF.

This clone was found once. This rearrangement joins TRBV29-1 to TRBJ2-2; a possible D gene is TRBD1 (5 bases). The germline V gene encodes CDR1 SQVTM and CDR2 ANQGSEA. This CDR3 has 13 residues. Deletions cut 4 bases from V and 4 bases from J, with 10 bases between. The CDR3 reads CSVAGSGTGELFF. The DNA of the CDR3 is TGCAGCGTTGCAGGGTCCGGCACCGGGGAGCTGTTTTTT.

This clone was detected only a few times. The chain links TRBV2 to TRBJ1-5; 11 bases match TRBD1. J was trimmed by 5 bases and V by 7 bases; bases with no gene match: 4. This CDR3 comprises 14 residues. Germline V gene data show CDR1 as SNHLY and CDR2 as FYNNEI. The DNA for the CDR3 is TGTGCCAGCACCCTGGACAGGGGGCATCAGCCCCAGCATTTT. It specifies CASTLDRGHQPQHF.

The chain combines TRBV6-1 with TRBJ1-4, with 9 bases aligning to TRBD1. Germline V gene lookup returns CDR1 MNHNS and CDR2 SASEGT. V gave up 1 base and J gave up 6 bases; unmatched junction bases: 6. The length of the CDR3 is 16 residues. The CDR3 is CASSEVGTGRHEKLFF. CDR3 nucleotide sequence: TGTGCCAGCAGTGAAGTCGGGACAGGGCGACATGAAAAACTGTTTTTT.

The genes are TRBV27 and TRBJ2-1, with 7 bases that match TRBD1. V gave up 5 bases and J gave up 7 bases; unmatched junction bases: 11. The germline gives CDR1 MNHEY, CDR2 SMNVEV (reference sequence). The CDR3 runs to 15 residues. This chain's CDR3 is CASSPNPQGTNEQFF. CDR3 in DNA: TGTGCCAGCAGTCCAAACCCACAGGGGACGAATGAGCAGTTCTTC.

The chain joins TRBV28 to TRBJ2-7, with 9 bases aligning to TRBD1. The germline gives CDR1 MDHEN, CDR2 SYDVKM. With 7 bases clipped from V and 3 bases from J, the junction kept 10 bases outside the gene matches. This CDR3 spans 15 amino acids. The CDR3 protein is CASTTGTGTNYEQYF. The DNA of the CDR3 is TGTGCCAGCACCACCGGGACAGGGACTAACTACGAGCAGTACTTC.

The rearrangement uses TRBV20-1 and TRBJ2-1; D remains unclear. CDR1 DFQATT and CDR2 SNEGSKA come from the germline V gene (reference sequence). The CDR3 extends over 10 amino acids. V was cut by 8 bases and J by 9 bases, with 11 bases left in between. CDR3 region: CSTRRGEQFF. The CDR3 DNA reads TGCAGTACCAGACGCGGTGAGCAGTTCTTC.

The CDR3 DNA sequence: TGTGCCAGCAGTGGCGGTCTGGAGAGGCAGTTCTTC. As protein: CASSGGLERQFF. The chain is built from TRBV2 and TRBJ2-1; D unclear. Germline lookup yields CDR1 SNHLY and CDR2 FYNNEI. The CDR3 totals 12 residues. Trimming removed 4 bases from V and 12 bases from J, with 13 bases in between. Full variable domain (outside the CDR3, taken from reference TRBV2 and TRBJ2-1): EPEVTQTPSHQVTQMGQEVILRCVPISNHLYFYWYRQILGQKVEFLVSFYNNEISEKSEIFDDQFSVERPDGSNFTLKIRSTKLEDSAMYFCASSGGLERQFFGPGTRLTVL.

The chain combines TRBV6-5 with TRBJ1-1, with 9 bases that match TRBD1. The V segment lost 0 bases and the J segment 5 bases; nucleotides outside the gene matches: 4. Germline CDR1 MNHEY, CDR2 SVGAGI. This CDR3 has 15 residues. In nucleotides, the CDR3 is TGTGCCAGCAGTTACTCCAACAGGGGGCTGACTGAAGCTTTCTTT. It codes for CASSYSNRGLTEAFF.

The rearrangement joins TRBV27 to TRBJ2-7; 7 bases align to TRBD2. CDR3 length: 14 residues. CDR1 and CDR2 from the germline V gene are MNHEY and SMNVEV (reference sequence). The junction had 9 bases not matched to a gene; V was cut back by 6 bases and J by 4 bases. The CDR3 DNA sequence: TGTGCCAGCAGCTGGACTAGGGATAAATACGAGCAGTACTTC. Amino acid sequence: CASSWTRDKYEQYF.

The DNA for the CDR3 is TGTGCCAGCAGCCAGGAACAGGGGGGGCTGACAGATACGCAGTATTTT. Translated: CASSQEQGGLTDTQYF. The V gene is TRBV14, the J gene TRBJ2-3; tentatively, D is TRBD1 (8 bases). The ends were cut back, 3 bases at V and 3 bases at J, with 16 bases in the middle. The CDR3 covers 16 residues. The germline CDR1 and CDR2 sequences are SGHDN and FVKESK.

The chain carries TRBV29-1 and TRBJ2-7, with 11 positions matching TRBD2. Germline V CDR1 and CDR2: SQVTM, ANQGSEA. Trimming took 6 bases from V and 6 from J; bases not matched to a gene: 10. CDR3 length equals 14 residues. The CDR3: CSVDFTSGGREQYF. The CDR3, as DNA: TGCAGCGTAGACTTCACTAGCGGGGGCCGCGAGCAGTACTTC.

This clone was seen once. The V gene is TRBV6-1, the J gene TRBJ1-6; TRBD1 agrees at 9 bases. In germline, CDR1 is MNHNS, CDR2 SASEGT. The J segment lost 6 bases and the V segment lost 2 bases, leaving 8 bases of the junction unmatched. This CDR3 is built from 17 residues. Here the CDR3 DNA reads TGTGCCAGCAGTGAACGTTATCGACAGGGGGTTAATTCACCCCTCCACTTT. Residues: CASSERYRQGVNSPLHF.

This clone appeared a few times. The genes are TRBV27 and TRBJ2-5, with a possible D match to TRBD1 (6 bases). The V and J ends lost 4 bases and 2 bases respectively, with 20 bases between them. The CDR3 covers 17 residues. Germline CDR1 is MNHEY and CDR2 is SMNVEV (reference sequence). The CDR3 DNA is TGTGCCAGCAGTTCCCGGGACACGGTCGGACCTCAAGAGACCCAGTACTTC. This codes for CASSSRDTVGPQETQYF.

V and J are TRBV7-2 and TRBJ1-2; 11 positions agree with TRBD1. The germline gives CDR1 SGHTA, CDR2 FQGNSA. Trimming took 4 bases from V and 6 from J; bases not matched to a gene: 7. This CDR3 is built from 15 residues. The CDR3 region is CASSSDRGRGDGYTF. In DNA form, the CDR3 reads TGTGCCAGCAGCTCGGACAGGGGGCGCGGGGATGGCTACACCTTC.

The chain combines TRBV5-1 with TRBJ2-1; tentatively, D is TRBD1 (6 bases). From germline, CDR1 is SGHRS and CDR2 YFSETQ. V lost 0 bases and J lost 6, with 16 bases in between. The CDR3 sequence is 16 residues long. The CDR3 reads CASSLVAGALGNEQFF. The DNA for the CDR3 is TGCGCCAGCAGCTTGGTAGCAGGGGCTCTAGGCAATGAGCAGTTCTTC.

The J gene is TRBJ1-4, the V gene TRBV27, with no clear D. The length of the CDR3 is 15 residues. Per germline, CDR1 MNHEY and CDR2 SMNVEV (reference sequence). V was cut by 0 bases and J by 2 bases, with 7 bases left in between. CDR3 amino acids: CASSLSGETNEKLFF. CDR3 nucleotide sequence: TGTGCCAGCAGTTTATCGGGAGAGACTAATGAAAAACTGTTTTTT.

In DNA, the CDR3 is TGTGCCAGCAGCGTACTCGGAGGATCTGAGCAGTTCTTC. This sequence encodes CASSVLGGSEQFF. V is TRBV9 and J is TRBJ2-1, with D possibly TRBD2 on 5 matching bases. Germline loops: CDR1 SGDLS, CDR2 YYNGEE. V was pared by 1 base and J by 9 bases, with 11 bases between. There are 13 residues in the CDR3.

V is TRBV5-1 and J is TRBJ2-1; 10 bases fit TRBD2. From germline, CDR1 is SGHRS and CDR2 YFSETQ. This CDR3 region has 13 residues. The J segment lost 8 bases and the V segment lost 5 bases, leaving 4 bases of the junction unmatched. CDR3 sequence: CASRSGRGDEQFF. The CDR3 coding sequence is TGCGCCAGCAGAAGCGGGAGGGGCGATGAGCAGTTCTTC.